In this sample, the clone carrying this TCR beta chain turned up a few times. No antigen is known for it. This record comes from a study of T cell repertoires in cytomegalovirus infection. Study overall: Matching HLA type and CMV infection were both indicated by public TCR beta signatures. Study-level results: CMV carriers with the relevant HLA were identified by cumulative public TCR beta family frequency. CMV-specific TCR beta clonotypes restricted by HLA-C dominated the ex vivo response.

TCRdb re-called the reads through MiXCR, storing one row per CDR3 protein. The data contain under 500,000 distinct CDR3 sequences, about 44% of them seen just once; the ten biggest clones take up around 45%. The TCR originated in a human donor in good health (CMV status not recorded). Some clones in this sample may be carry-over from other donors' samples. The material sequenced was cultured PBMCs, taken from culture after CMV antigen stimulation.

CDR3 loop: CASTHRVRATNEKLFF. The CDR3 bases are TGTGCCAGCACTCACAGGGTTAGAGCAACTAATGAAAAACTGTTTTTT. This chain joins TRBV6-5 and TRBJ1-4; D is possibly TRBD1 (6 bases). This CDR3 is built from 16 residues. Between the trimmed V and J ends, which lost 7 bases and 0 bases, there was a span of 15 bases. Germline V CDR1 and CDR2: MNHEY, SVGAGI.